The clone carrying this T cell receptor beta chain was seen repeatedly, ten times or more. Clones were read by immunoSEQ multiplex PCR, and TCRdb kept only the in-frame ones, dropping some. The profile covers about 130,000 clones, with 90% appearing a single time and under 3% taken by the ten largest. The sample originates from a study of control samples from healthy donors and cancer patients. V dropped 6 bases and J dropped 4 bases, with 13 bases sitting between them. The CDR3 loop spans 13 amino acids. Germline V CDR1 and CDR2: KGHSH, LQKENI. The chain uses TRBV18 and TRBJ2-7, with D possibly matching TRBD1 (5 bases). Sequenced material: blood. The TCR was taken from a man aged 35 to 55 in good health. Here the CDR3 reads CASSRPGKYEQYF. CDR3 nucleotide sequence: TGTGCCAGCTCCCGCCCAGGGAAGTACGAGCAGTACTTC.